What follows describes a single T cell receptor beta chain. These data originate in a study of PD-1 blockade in classical Hodgkin lymphoma. The sample's time point: newly diagnosed, previously untreated cHL patient sample. With magnetic negative selection, CD4+ T cells were purified from PBMCs that had been thawed. Investigators turned to newly diagnosed, untreated classical Hodgkin lymphoma PBMCs for comparison. Only in-frame clones appear in the TCRdb table, and some are missing; sequencing was by immunoSEQ multiplex PCR. The sample contains around 32,000 clones, about 87% of which appear only once. This TCR was recovered from a human donor with classical Hodgkin lymphoma. The sample taken for sequencing was CD4+ T cells from blood.

The CDR3 nucleotides are TGTGCCAGCAGTTACTCCTTGGGGGGGGAGTATGAGACCCAGTACTTC. This codes for CASSYSLGGEYETQYF. V and J are TRBV6-5 and TRBJ2-5, with TRBD2 identical over 7 bases. Trimming took 0 bases from V and 5 from J; bases not matched to a gene: 9. The CDR3 spans 16 residues. Germline CDR1 MNHEY, CDR2 SVGAGI.